These T cell receptor beta chains were read from a single sample in a study of cytomegalovirus exposure and HLA in healthy donors. TCRdb's copy holds only in-frame clones and misses some; the assay was immunoSEQ multiplex PCR. Of about 110,000 clones detected, 79% appear once; the ten largest clones hold about 3.1%. The sequencing sample was made of PBMCs. Source of these receptors: a woman between 40 and 50 years old in good health and CMV-seronegative. Both conserved end residues are part of each CDR3. A D gene is named only where the DNA matches it firmly. The listing skips clone size in some rows; elsewhere it reads once, few, many or a size class.

>-|TRBV28|TRBJ1-4|-
TGTGCCAGCAGTTTAACGTCGGGGGCAACTAATGAAAAACTGTTTTTT
CASSLTSGATNEKLFF
>TRBD2|TRBV9|TRBJ2-3|-
TGTGCCAGCAGCCCTGGGACTAGCGGGGGGTTCACAGATACGCAGTATTTT
CASSPGTSGGFTDTQYF
>TRBD1|TRBV18|TRBJ2-3|-
TGTGCCAGCTCACCGACAGGGGTGGATACGCAGTATTTT
CASSPTGVDTQYF
>TRBD1|TRBV2|TRBJ2-7|-
TGTGCCGGCACAGGGGCACTCACTGGTTACGAGCAGTACTTC
CAGTGALTGYEQYF
>-|TRBV4-1|TRBJ1-6|-
TGCGCCAGCACCCAACGGACAGTTAATTCACCCCTCCACTTT
CASTQRTVNSPLHF
>TRBD1|TRBV7-8|TRBJ1-3|-
TGTGCCAGCAGCCGATTCCTCGGACAGGCCCAAGCAGGAAACACCATATATTTT
CASSRFLGQAQAGNTIYF
>-|TRBV5-1|TRBJ2-3|-
TGCGCCAGCAGCCTTCCTATAGCGAGCACAGATACGCAGTATTTT
CASSLPIASTDTQYF
>-|TRBV27|TRBJ2-7|few
TGTGCCAGCAGTTCAGGACGGACATTCTACGAGCAGTACTTC
CASSSGRTFYEQYF
>-|TRBV5-1|TRBJ2-7|-
TGCGCCAGCAGCCCGCTCCAGGGGGGTGGGAACTACGAGCAGTACTTC
CASSPLQGGGNYEQYF
>-|TRBV10-3|TRBJ2-3|-
TGTGCCATCAGTGTTCCAGGCACAGATACGCAGTATTTT
CAISVPGTDTQYF
>-|TRBV6-5|TRBJ2-6|-
TGTGCCAGCAGTATCAGCTCTGGGGCCAACGTCCTGACTTTC
CASSISSGANVLTF
>-|TRBV4-3|TRBJ2-7|-
TGCGCCAGCAGCCCCAGGGCGTACTCCTACGAGCAGTACTTC
CASSPRAYSYEQYF
>-|TRBV5-1|TRBJ1-2|-
TGCGCCAGCAGTCTTTCAGGGGCTGGCTACACCTTC
CASSLSGAGYTF
>TRBD1|TRBV27|TRBJ1-2|once
TGTGCCAGCAGCACTTACGGACAGGCCGGCTATGGCTACACCTTC
CASSTYGQAGYGYTF
>-|TRBV4-2|TRBJ1-2|-
TGTGCCAGCAGCCAAGAGGAGGTTGACTATGGCTACACCTTC
CASSQEEVDYGYTF
>-|TRBV7-2|TRBJ2-7|-
TGTGCCAGCAGCTCCACCTACGAGCAGTACTTC
CASSSTYEQYF
>TRBD1|TRBV19|TRBJ2-7|-
TGTGCCAGTATGGCCATGCAGGGGGACTCCTACGAGCAGTACTTC
CASMAMQGDSYEQYF
>-|TRBV5-1|TRBJ2-1|-
TGCGCCAGCAGCTTGGTTGCGGGGGAGCAGTTCTTC
CASSLVAGEQFF
>-|TRBV11-2|TRBJ1-2|once
TGTGCCAGCAGCATAGATTCGGGACTGCTTAACTATGGCTACACCTTC
CASSIDSGLLNYGYTF
>-|TRBV28|TRBJ1-2|-
TGTGCCAGCAGTTTCGGCGGGTATGGCTACACCTTC
CASSFGGYGYTF
>-|TRBV9|TRBJ2-1|-
TGTGCCAGCAGCGCCCGTGGTAGCGGCTCCTACAATGAGCAGTTCTTC
CASSARGSGSYNEQFF